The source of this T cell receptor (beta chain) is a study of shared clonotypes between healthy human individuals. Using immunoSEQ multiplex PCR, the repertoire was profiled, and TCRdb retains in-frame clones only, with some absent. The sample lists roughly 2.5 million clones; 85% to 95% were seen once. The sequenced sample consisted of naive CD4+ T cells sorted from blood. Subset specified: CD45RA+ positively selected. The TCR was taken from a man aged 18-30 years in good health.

CDR3 residues: CASSQDEQLQETQYF. The CDR3 bases are TGCGCCAGCAGCCAAGATGAGCAGCTCCAAGAGACCCAGTACTTC. The chain combines TRBV4-1 with TRBJ2-5; D is ambiguous. The CDR3 runs to 15 residues. The germline V and J ends were trimmed by 0 bases and 1 base, with 9 bases remaining between them. CDR1 and CDR2 from the germline V gene are MGHRA and YSYEKL.